Shown below are 12 T cell receptor beta chains from a single sample sequenced in a study of CD8 T cells in Susac syndrome. The RNA input was roughly 0.45 to 1 ug, and it was reverse transcribed with random hexamers. A single record per CDR3 protein comes from TCRdb applying MiXCR to the immunoSEQ multiplex PCR reads. This repertoire shows about 47,000 distinct CDR3 sequences, 90% to 95% found once; its top ten account for roughly 0.45%. Material for sequencing was CD8+ T cells from PBMCs. The receptors shown here come from a human donor in good health.

The chain employs TRBV11-2 and TRBJ2-3; no definite D call. Germline lookup yields CDR1 SGHAT and CDR2 FQNNGV. V was pared by 6 bases and J by 6 bases, with 19 bases between. The CDR3 contains 15 residues. The CDR3 nucleotides read TGTGCCAGCAGTCTCGGACCTAACGGTGGCGATACGCAGTATTTT. Translation gives CASSLGPNGGDTQYF.

The chain uses TRBV19 and TRBJ1-1; possible D gene TRBD1, 6 bases. CDR3 size: 18 residues. V gave up 7 bases and J gave up 0 bases, with 24 bases separating them. In germline, CDR1 is LNHDA, CDR2 SQIVND (reference sequence). CDR3 loop: CASKYSKAAGDVNTEAFF. The CDR3 DNA follows: TGTGCCAGTAAGTATAGTAAGGCGGCAGGGGACGTGAACACTGAAGCTTTCTTT.

The J gene is TRBJ2-7, the V gene TRBV11-2, with D unclear. This CDR3 is built from 14 residues. Trimming shortened V by 2 bases and J by 4 bases, and 12 bases separated the two germline ends. CDR1 SGHAT and CDR2 FQNNGV come from the germline V gene. CDR3 nucleotides: TGTGCCAGCAGCTTATTGGCAGACCAATACGAGCAGTACTTC. As protein: CASSLLADQYEQYF.

The chain is built from TRBV6-5 and TRBJ2-5, with 11 bases aligning to TRBD2. The CDR3 runs 17 residues. After removal of 2 bases from V and 1 base from J, the junction contained 6 bases not matched to a gene. Germline V CDR1 and CDR2: MNHEY, SVGAGI. CDR3 coding DNA: TGTGCCAGCAGTTACACCACTAGCGGGAGTAGCCAAGAGACCCAGTACTTC. Residues: CASSYTTSGSSQETQYF.

The gene calls are TRBV9 and TRBJ2-1; D is unclear. Per germline, CDR1 SGDLS and CDR2 YYNGEE. V was shortened by 2 bases and J by 10 bases, with 16 bases between the two germline ends. This CDR3 has 14 amino acids. The CDR3 coding sequence is TGTGCCAGCAGCGTCGAGTTCAGGAGTGACGAGCAGTTCTTC. Protein product: CASSVEFRSDEQFF.

This clonotype came up a few times. The J gene is TRBJ2-7, the V gene TRBV29-1; weak D call: TRBD2 (5 bases). With 4 bases removed from V and 2 bases from J, the gap between germline ends came to 15 bases. The germline V gene has CDR1 SQVTM and CDR2 ANQGSEA. The CDR3 consists of 14 residues. The CDR3 protein is CSVAYTGLPYEQYF. Here the CDR3 DNA reads TGCAGCGTTGCTTATACCGGACTCCCCTACGAGCAGTACTTC.

The V call is TRBV30, the J call TRBJ2-2; perhaps TRBD2 as D (5 bases). CDR1 is GTSNPN, CDR2 SVGIG, per germline (reference sequence). The CDR3 loop spans 16 amino acids. Trimming shortened V by 0 bases and J by 2 bases, and 13 bases separated the two germline ends. The CDR3 DNA reads as TGTGCCTGGAGTGTACCGAGACTACCTAACACCGGGGAGCTGTTTTTT. It is translated as CAWSVPRLPNTGELFF.

The chain recombines TRBV7-2 with TRBJ2-2; 11 bases match TRBD2. This CDR3 contains 18 residues. J was trimmed by 2 bases and V by 4 bases; bases with no gene match: 9. Germline-derived CDR1 and CDR2 are SGHTA and FQGNSA. The CDR3 region has the DNA TGTGCCAGCAGCTACCCAACTAGCGGGAGCAGCAACACCGGGGAGCTGTTTTTT. Amino acid sequence: CASSYPTSGSSNTGELFF.

The chain joins TRBV25-1 to TRBJ2-7; D gene unclear. From germline, CDR1 is MGHDK and CDR2 SYGVNS. V was clipped by 7 bases and J by 2 bases, with 6 bases between them. The CDR3 loop spans 11 amino acids. The CDR3 DNA sequence: TGTGCCAGCACCACCCCCTACGAGCAGTACTTC. This sequence encodes CASTTPYEQYF.

This clonotype was seen a single time. This chain uses TRBV29-1 with TRBJ1-1; D uncertain. The CDR3 runs 12 residues. V was clipped by 1 base and J by 1 base, with 4 bases between them. Germline loops: CDR1 SQVTM, CDR2 ANQGSEA. This CDR3 is CSVEGGNTEAFF. The CDR3 DNA sequence: TGCAGCGTTGAAGGGGGGAACACTGAAGCTTTCTTT.

J is TRBJ2-5 and V is TRBV6-1, with TRBD1 matching over 12 bases. The CDR3 runs 16 residues. The V segment lost 2 bases and the J segment 5 bases; nucleotides outside the gene matches: 6. The germline V gene encodes CDR1 MNHNS and CDR2 SASEGT. CDR3 in amino acids: CASSEWDRGPGETQYF. As DNA, the CDR3 is TGTGCCAGCAGTGAATGGGACAGGGGGCCCGGGGAGACCCAGTACTTC.

The chain employs TRBV6-1 and TRBJ2-1; D is uncertain. With 5 bases removed from V and 1 base from J, the gap between germline ends came to 15 bases. CDR1 MNHNS and CDR2 SASEGT come from the germline V gene. CDR3 size: 16 residues. CDR3 DNA: TGTGCCAGCAGTCTTCAAGCGTATCAATCCTACAATGAGCAGTTCTTC. This translates into CASSLQAYQSYNEQFF.